In its sample, the clone carrying this TCR beta chain was seen a few times. Unique molecular identifiers, one per molecule, were present on every TCR cDNA molecule. TCRdb reanalysed the 5' RACE reads using MiXCR and keeps one entry per CDR3 protein. This sample has roughly 120,000 distinct CDR3 sequences, with approximately 12% found just once. The sample is drawn from a study of spatial heterogeneity in lung cancer. Study overall: Detection of beta-chain sequences consistently exceeded that of alpha-chain sequences.

Time point in this sample: blood at routine non-recurrence follow-up after resection. The input material, whole RNA from tumor, nontumor lung or frozen PBMC, was sequenced unsorted. The CDR3 spans 11 residues. CDR1 and CDR2 from the germline V gene are WSHSY and SAAADI. V was pared by 9 bases and J by 2 bases, with 7 bases between. This rearrangement joins TRBV10-2 to TRBJ1-1; D uncertain. The receptor was derived from a male donor with early-stage non-small cell lung cancer. The source material was PBMCs, sampled at follow-up. The CDR3 loop is CASQLNTEAFF. The DNA of the CDR3 is TGCGCCAGTCAGTTAAACACTGAAGCTTTCTTT.